This T cell receptor beta chain was captured in a study of blood T cells in healthy people across ages. Regarding the study as a whole: Conclusively comparing naive with antigen-experienced cells was impossible with unsorted PBMCs. Older individuals had lower TCR beta diversity per million T cells (the decline was roughly linear).

PCR was performed a second time for about 7 to 12 cycles using a sample-barcoded 5' primer and a J-beta primer mix. Unique molecular identifiers of 12 random nucleotides labeled each cDNA. TCRdb fed the 5' RACE reads into MiXCR, producing one record per CDR3 protein. This repertoire shows about 600,000 distinct CDR3 sequences, 45% to 55% found once; its top ten account for approximately 25%. Remarks on this clonotype: The antigen remains undetermined.

Trimming cost V 0 bases and J 7 bases, with 13 bases left between them. The CDR3 contains 15 residues. CDR1 is DFQATT, CDR2 SNEGSKA, per germline (reference sequence). The TCR comes from a man at least 80 years old in good health. Sequences were obtained from blood. V usage is TRBV20-1 and J usage is TRBJ1-6, with no clear D. Written as DNA, the CDR3 is TGCAGTGCTAGAGATCCAGGTACAGCAAATTCACCCCTCCACTTT. Protein sequence: CSARDPGTANSPLHF.